This paragraph reports one T cell receptor (beta chain). Its antigen is not identified. These data come from a study of cytomegalovirus exposure and HLA in healthy donors. Study as a whole: Approximately 81% of some 390 genotyped donors fell in the Caucasian-associated ancestry cluster. Study-level points and caveats: The study labeled 150 to 200 TCR beta chains cytomegalovirus-associated.

When sampled, the donors appeared nominally healthy, though they likely had unrecorded immune exposures. PCR primers comprised 60 Vbeta and 13 Jbeta primers. Original methodology: Counted up in a later analysis, unique TCR beta chains came to around 80 million, with around 10 million shared. This table comes from immunoSEQ multiplex PCR, and its TCRdb copy is limited to in-frame clones, with some not included. That table supplies the V and J calls and clone size; D and trimming were determined from the DNA. In the table there are about 150,000 clones, 65% to 80% of which are singletons. From germline, CDR1 is ENHRY and CDR2 SYGVKD. The CDR3 has 16 residues. J was trimmed by 3 bases and V by 1 base; bases with no gene match: 4.

The sample was PBMCs. The gene calls are TRBV10-3 and TRBJ2-1; TRBD2 aligns across 9 bases. The sequence derives from a middle-aged woman in good health and CMV-seronegative. CDR3 DNA sequence: TGTGCCATCAGTGAGTTTCGACTAGCGGACTACAATGAGCAGTTCTTC. Translated, it gives CAISEFRLADYNEQFF.